The table lists the clone carrying this T cell receptor (beta chain) with many counts. CD8+CD57+ cell expansion had been shown by flow cytometry in patients chosen for sequencing. Patients uniformly had severe acquired aplastic anemia. Genomic DNA served as template for TCR beta VDJ and CDR3 profiling. TCRdb redid the calling of the reads with MiXCR, one entry per CDR3 protein. The sample includes around 430,000 distinct CDR3 sequences, roughly a third seen only once; the top ten take approximately 0.82%. The record originates from a study of CD8+CD57+ T cells in acquired aplastic anemia. Study overall: Sorted CD4+ and CD8+ cells gave an average of roughly 3.3 ug of DNA.

Germline loops: CDR1 LNHDA, CDR2 SQIVND (reference sequence). This CDR3 is 18 amino acids long. V shed 7 bases, J shed 10 bases, and the junction held 21 bases outside the gene matches. This TCR was sampled from a human donor with aplastic anemia. This sequence joins TRBV19 and TRBJ1-6, with 8 bases matching TRBD1. Sequenced input: sorted CD4+, CD8+, or CD8+CD57+ T cells (not recorded which) from PBMCs. The CDR3 nucleotides read TGTGCCAGTACCCACAAGGCAGGGGGCCTCTTTGAAGGGTCACCCCTCCACTTT. It yields the protein CASTHKAGGLFEGSPLHF.